The clone carrying this T cell receptor (beta chain) was recorded many times. The second PCR ran about 6 to 12 cycles with a sample-barcoded 5' primer and J-beta primers. Through a template-switch adaptor with 12 random nucleotides, each cDNA molecule received a tag. Each CDR3 protein gets one entry after TCRdb re-called the 5' RACE reads with MiXCR. The table includes more than 750,000 distinct CDR3 sequences, 25% to 35% detected once. The data belong to a study of blood T cells in healthy people across ages. J gave up 6 bases and V 3 bases, and 4 bases lay outside the gene matches. The CDR3 sequence is 13 residues long. Separately, the same data were catalogued under a study of T cells of mothers and their children. As reported in that work: For the second PCR, the M1S primer put in sample barcodes and 2-4 random nucleotides. A slight, non-significant increase in overlap was found for related mother-child pairs relative to unrelated pairs.

The TCR sequence derives from a woman between 40 and 50 years old in good health. The sequenced material came from blood. The gene calls are TRBV12-3 or TRBV12-4 and TRBJ2-7; 8 bases are shared with TRBD2. In nucleotides, the CDR3 is TGTGCCAGCAGTTTTCTGGCGGGGGGCGAGCAGTACTTC. Translating gives CASSFLAGGEQYF.